What follows is one TCR beta chain and its context. Its cognate antigen is unknown. One junction end does not reproduce the germline sequence, and a read error may be involved. The data were obtained in a study of T-cell memory formation after mild COVID-19. Study-level background: Largely, the TCR clusters proved donor specific. General study points: Researchers found some responding clones in pre-infection memory, a sign that cross-reactive memory joined.

The CDR3 is 13 residues long. In germline, CDR1 is SEHNR, CDR2 FQNEAQ (reference sequence). cDNA libraries for TCR alpha and TCR beta, carrying sample barcodes and UMIs, came from 5'RACE with constant-segment primers. In TCRdb, the 5' RACE reads were re-called with MiXCR into one record per CDR3 protein. The sample has over 300,000 distinct CDR3 sequences; under 25% are singletons. Sequencing was carried out using PBMCs or a T cell subset sorted from them (not recorded which). The clonotype was recovered from a young man who had mild COVID-19 (a few samples of this study predate the infection). Cell type and time point are not known. V usage is TRBV7-9 and J usage is TRBJ1-1; D is possibly TRBD1 (5 bases). The CDR3 region has the DNA TGTGCCAGCAGCCCAGTCCAGGGCCCTGAGGCTTTCTTT. This codes for CASSPVQGPEAFF.